This T cell receptor beta chain was recorded in a study of identical twins. Study-wide findings and caveats: Twins showed weaker excess sharing in their beta out-of-frame sequences.

On this clonotype itself: What it binds is not known.

Germline V gene sequence: CDR1 KGHDR, CDR2 SFDVKD. The CDR3 length is 14 residues. Trimming cost V 5 bases and J 4 bases, with 12 bases left between them. Using its own MiXCR run on the 5' RACE reads, TCRdb lists one record per CDR3 protein. The sample has under 900,000 distinct CDR3 sequences, about 12% seen once. There were only healthy Caucasians among the donors. The same data also contributed to another study, on yellow fever vaccine responses in identical twins.

The sequence came from a woman younger than 30 in good health. The gene calls are TRBV24-1 and TRBJ2-3; D is uncertain. The sequenced material came from PBMCs. The CDR3 region is CATSGTASSDTQYF. The CDR3 nucleotides are TGTGCCACCAGTGGGACGGCGTCTTCAGATACGCAGTATTTT.